Listed below are T cell receptor beta chains from one sample, sequenced in a study of cytomegalovirus exposure and HLA in healthy donors. Method: immunoSEQ multiplex PCR; TCRdb's copy keeps in-frame clones and lacks some. In the table there are about 190,000 clones, 75% to 85% of which are singletons. The sequencing input was PBMCs. These receptors came from a woman aged 25 to 39 in good health and CMV-seropositive. Both conserved end residues are part of each CDR3. Clone size is not always given. Where it is, it says once, few, many or a class for expanded clones.

>14|TRBJ2-3|.|TRBV6-1
CASSTDRGADTQYF
>18|TRBJ2-1|.|TRBV6-4
CASSDWSLAGGANNEQFF
>15|TRBJ1-1|.|TRBV5-4
CASSPKVGVYTEAFF
>17|TRBJ2-4|.|TRBV19
CANQVCPGVIAKNIQYF
>16|TRBJ1-1|.|TRBV5-1
CASSLAPGDGDTEAFF
>13|TRBJ1-1|.|TRBV28
CASSLLGNTEAFF
>18|TRBJ2-3|.|TRBV15
CATSNRDSGLAGTDTQYF
>12|TRBJ2-7|.|TRBV15
CATSRNEDEQYF
>14|TRBJ1-2|.|TRBV30
CAWTIGTVGYGYTF
>17|TRBJ2-6|.|TRBV5-6
CASSLAGRNSGANVLTF
>16|TRBJ2-1|.|TRBV7-9
CASSLSGIASYNEQFF
>16|TRBJ2-1|.|TRBV6-4
CASSERWLAAHNEQFF
>13|TRBJ2-3|.|TRBV10-3
CAIAGLQGDTQYF
>14|TRBJ1-3|.|TRBV7-2
CASSSGTVGNTIYF
>13|TRBJ1-2|.|TRBV21-1
CASTLQGSYGYTF
>13|TRBJ2-7|.|TRBV11-2
CASSLGPLYEQYF
>15|TRBJ2-2|.|TRBV19
CASSIDYRGAGELFF
>15|TRBJ2-2|.|TRBV7-2
CASRRLAGSTGELFF
>18|TRBJ1-3|.|TRBV21-1
CASSTTSGHPTSGNTIYF
>13|TRBJ2-2|.|TRBV6-1
CASSAGNTGELFF
>14|TRBJ2-1|.|TRBV19
CASNQGQNYNEQFF
>18|TRBJ1-2|.|TRBV28
CASSPSGQGTETNYGYTF
>13|TRBJ2-7|.|TRBV6-1
CASNDRGTYEQYF
>15|TRBJ2-1|few|TRBV7-9
CASSPGTSPYNEQFF
>14|TRBJ2-3|.|TRBV5-6
CASSLLRDTDTQYF
>15|TRBJ2-4|few|TRBV5-1
CASSLVELESNIQYF
>18|TRBJ2-7|once|TRBV7-8
CASSSIGSPLAGGYEQYF